The rows below give T cell receptor beta chains drawn from one sample of a study of graft-versus-host responses after intestinal transplantation. This table comes from immunoSEQ multiplex PCR, and its TCRdb copy is limited to in-frame clones, with some not included. In the table there are approximately 100,000 clones, about 83% of which are singletons. Sequencing used PBMCs, obtained 255 days after intestinal transplant. The receptor source for this set is a human patient who received an intestinal transplant, so some T cells may come from the graft donor. CDR3s include the opening cysteine and the closing phenylalanine or tryptophan. D genes are given only for firm matches. Clone size is not always given. Where it is, it says once, few, many or a class for expanded clones.

v_gene	d_gene	abundance	j_gene	CDR3aa	CDR3nt
TRBV4-1	NA	NA	TRBJ1-1	CASSQTGNTEAFF	TGCGCCAGCAGCCAGACAGGGAACACTGAAGCTTTCTTT
TRBV7-9	NA	NA	TRBJ2-1	CASSLLQGQFF	TGTGCCAGCAGCTTACTACAAGGGCAGTTCTTC
TRBV7-2	NA	NA	TRBJ2-5	CASSLTREETQYF	TGTGCCAGCAGCTTAACCAGGGAGGAGACCCAGTACTTC
TRBV10-3	NA	NA	TRBJ1-2	CAISAGAQFGYTF	TGTGCCATCAGTGCAGGGGCCCAGTTTGGCTACACCTTC
TRBV28	TRBD1	few	TRBJ1-2	CASSSPGQGYGYTF	TGTGCCAGCAGTTCGCCGGGACAGGGATATGGCTACACCTTC
TRBV28	NA	NA	TRBJ2-5	CASSLMGNGETQYF	TGTGCCAGCAGTTTAATGGGGAATGGGGAGACCCAGTACTTC
TRBV5-1	NA	NA	TRBJ1-6	CASSLERGGSSYNSPLHF	TGCGCCAGCAGCTTGGAAAGGGGCGGGAGCTCCTATAATTCACCCCTCCACTTT
TRBV7-9	NA	few	TRBJ2-4	CASSSGRGEDIQYF	TGTGCCAGCAGCTCGGGACGGGGAGAGGACATTCAGTACTTC
TRBV6-5	NA	NA	TRBJ1-4	CASRQTGGNEKLFF	TGTGCCAGCAGGCAAACTGGTGGGAATGAAAAACTGTTTTTT
TRBV5-1	NA	NA	TRBJ2-5	CASSWTGVQEETQYF	TGCGCCAGCAGCTGGACCGGGGTCCAGGAGGAGACCCAGTACTTC
TRBV10-3	TRBD2	NA	TRBJ2-5	CAISSGGPRETQYF	TGTGCCATATCCTCGGGGGGACCTAGGGAGACCCAGTACTTC
TRBV19	NA	NA	TRBJ2-3	CASSIGGRTDTQYF	TGTGCCAGTAGTATCGGCGGACGCACAGATACGCAGTATTTT
TRBV6-1	NA	NA	TRBJ2-1	CASSYGGEQFF	TGTGCCAGCAGTTACGGGGGTGAGCAGTTCTTC
TRBV29-1	TRBD1	NA	TRBJ1-2	CSVSPGTGYGYTF	TGCAGCGTTTCTCCGGGGACAGGGTACGGCTACACCTTC
TRBV5-5	TRBD2	NA	TRBJ2-1	CASSRGTSGFIGEQFF	TGTGCCAGCAGCCGCGGGACTAGCGGGTTTATCGGTGAGCAGTTCTTC
TRBV2	TRBD2	NA	TRBJ2-2	CASSEALRVAGGPGELFF	TGTGCCAGCAGTGAAGCGCTTAGGGTAGCGGGGGGGCCCGGGGAGCTGTTTTTT
TRBV18	NA	NA	TRBJ1-2	CASSPTGIYGYTF	TGTGCCAGCTCACCAACAGGTATCTATGGCTACACCTTC
TRBV4-1	NA	once	TRBJ1-5	CASSPQGRGQPQHF	TGCGCCAGCAGCCCCCAGGGAAGAGGACAGCCCCAGCATTTT
TRBV29-1	NA	once	TRBJ2-7	CSVAGWSSEQYF	TGCAGCGTTGCCGGCTGGAGTTCCGAGCAGTACTTC
TRBV6-5	TRBD2	few	TRBJ2-7	CASSTRTSGSYEQYF	TGTGCCAGCAGCACACGGACTAGCGGCTCCTACGAGCAGTACTTC
TRBV5-1	NA	NA	TRBJ2-7	CASSPGDSSYEQYF	TGCGCCAGCAGCCCCGGGGACTCCTCCTACGAGCAGTACTTC
TRBV4-2	NA	NA	TRBJ2-5	CASSQEGRGVETQYF	TGTGCCAGCAGCCAAGAAGGTCGCGGAGTAGAGACCCAGTACTTC
TRBV28	NA	once	TRBJ2-3	CASSQLSTRGTDTQYF	TGTGCCAGCAGCCAACTCTCGACTCGGGGCACAGATACGCAGTATTTT
TRBV6-5	NA	NA	TRBJ1-4	CASSQGSTNEKLFF	TGTGCCAGCAGCCAGGGGTCAACTAATGAAAAACTGTTTTTT
TRBV9	NA	NA	TRBJ2-3	CASSAPLSTDTQYF	TGTGCCAGCAGCGCCCCCCTTAGCACAGATACGCAGTATTTT
TRBV28	NA	NA	TRBJ1-2	CASSLLLGGSFYGYTF	TGTGCCAGCAGCCTCCTGTTGGGAGGGTCGTTCTATGGCTACACCTTC
TRBV28	NA	NA	TRBJ2-7	CASSDRTAHTTYEQYF	TGTGCCAGCAGCGACCGGACAGCCCACACTACCTACGAGCAGTACTTC
TRBV9	NA	NA	TRBJ1-5	CASSVGGGNQPQHF	TGTGCCAGCAGCGTAGGAGGGGGGAATCAGCCCCAGCATTTT
TRBV28	TRBD1	NA	TRBJ2-1	CASSDRELKNNEQFF	TGTGCCAGCAGTGACAGGGAACTAAAAAACAATGAGCAGTTCTTC
TRBV28	NA	many	TRBJ2-7	CASSLSAGYEQYF	TGTGCCAGCAGTTTATCGGCTGGCTACGAGCAGTACTTC
TRBV28	TRBD1	NA	TRBJ1-1	CASGTGGNTEAFF	TGTGCCAGCGGAACAGGGGGGAACACTGAAGCTTTCTTT
TRBV5-1	NA	NA	TRBJ2-2	CASSFGGPGAGELFF	TGCGCCAGCAGCTTTGGGGGCCCCGGGGCCGGGGAGCTGTTTTTT
TRBV9	NA	NA	TRBJ1-1	CASSIENTEAFF	TGTGCCAGCAGCATAGAGAACACTGAAGCTTTCTTT
TRBV6-1	NA	NA	TRBJ1-3	CASSEGLILSGNTIYF	TGTGCCAGCAGTGAAGGACTGATTCTCTCTGGAAACACCATATATTTT
TRBV30	NA	NA	TRBJ1-1	CACSLGGAGTEAFF	TGTGCCTGCTCACTGGGGGGCGCGGGTACTGAAGCTTTCTTT